The 2 T cell receptor beta chains in this list originate from one sample, sequenced in a study of T cell repertoires in cytomegalovirus infection (dated by TCRdb to between 2019 and 2020). Sequencing relied on an Illumina HiSeq 1500. The public reads were reanalyzed by TCRdb: fastp trimming at Q25, MiXCR alignment, in-frame beta chains only. CDR3 protein sequences are deduplicated, and each keeps its most common genes and DNA. A total of tens of thousands of distinct CDR3 sequences appear in this sample, 20% of them only once. Of the sample, roughly 62% falls within the top ten clones. According to the study, the label for this sample's treatment or condition signals: in vitro stimulation with specific CMV peptide epitopes to enrich CMV-specific T cells. These receptors lack a known antigen. This specimen was CD8+ T cells from cultured PBMCs, taken from culture after CMV antigen stimulation. Source of these receptors: a human donor in good health (CMV status not recorded). Some clones in this sample may be carry-over from other donors' samples.

V is TRBV7-6 and J is TRBJ1-1; 8 bases are shared with TRBD1. Germline V gives CDR1 SGHVS, CDR2 FNYEAQ. The length of the CDR3 is 14 residues. V gave up 4 bases and J gave up 4 bases; unmatched junction bases: 5. In DNA form, the CDR3 reads TGTGCCAGCAGCTCGACAGGGGAGGGCACTGAAGCTTTCTTT. This sequence encodes CASSSTGEGTEAFF.

CDR3 in DNA: TGTGCCAGCAGCTTAGGGGGGGGGCTGGGAGATACGCAGTATTTT. Translating it yields CASSLGGGLGDTQYF. The chain links TRBV7-2 to TRBJ2-3; a weak D match, TRBD2 (7 bases). The CDR3 runs 15 residues. Between the trimmed V and J ends, which lost 1 base and 5 bases, there was a span of 13 bases. Germline V lookup: CDR1 SGHTA, CDR2 FQGNSA. The whole variable domain, filled in from reference TRBV7-2 and TRBJ2-3, reads GAGVSQSPSNKVTEKGKDVELRCDPISGHTALYWYRQSLGQGLEFLIYFQGNSAPDKSGLPSDRFSAERTGGSVSTLTIQRTQQEDSAVYLCASSLGGGLGDTQYFGPGTRLTVL.